Detailed here is one T cell receptor (beta chain). The antigen remains unidentified. The germline gives CDR1 SGHRS, CDR2 YFSETQ. Trimming took 4 bases from V and 7 from J, leaving 6 bases between them. This CDR3 comprises 12 residues. The sample is drawn from a study of OX40 agonist ivuxolimab in advanced cancers. Study conclusions and caveats: Clones of CD4+ and CD8+ blood T cells grew by week 6 at doses of 0.1 to 3.0 mg/kg. Compared with others, partial responders at 0.1-3.0 mg/kg displayed clonal expansion among the lowest.

Researchers took blood at baseline, on cycle 4 day 1, and on cycle 7 day 1. Repertoires were generated with immunoSEQ multiplex PCR, while TCRdb's copy carries only in-frame clones and drops some. The sample holds tens of thousands of clones; 75% to 90% are singletons and the top ten take around 5%. The origin of this receptor is an adult with an advanced solid tumor such as melanoma, head and neck, liver or kidney cancer. This material consisted of CD4+ or CD8+ T cells sorted from blood, taken in a trial of the OX40 agonist ivuxolimab. The V gene is TRBV5-1, the J gene TRBJ1-6; D remains unclear. The CDR3 spells CASSEGNSPLHF. CDR3 in DNA: TGCGCCAGCAGCGAGGGAAATTCACCCCTCCACTTT.